What follows are 21 T cell receptor beta chains derived from one specimen sequenced in a study of blood T cell repertoires in COVID-19. Data came from immunoSEQ multiplex PCR; TCRdb stores just in-frame clones and leaves some out. Of 90,000 or so clones in the sample, 65% to 90% were seen once. Specimen: peripheral blood. All receptors derive from a man in his sixties with acute or convalescent COVID-19.

The chain has TRBV6-5 and TRBJ1-2; TRBD1 matches at 9 bases. V lost 5 bases, J lost 4 bases, and 5 bases stayed unmatched. This CDR3 has 14 residues. Germline assignment: CDR1 MNHEY and CDR2 SVGAGI. The CDR3 DNA reads as TGTGCCAGCAGTCAGGGGGGACAGGGCTATGGCTACACCTTC. It codes for CASSQGGQGYGYTF.

V usage is TRBV10-3 and J usage is TRBJ1-2, with a weak D call TRBD1 (5 bases). Germline loops: CDR1 ENHRY, CDR2 SYGVKD. Trimming removed 3 bases at V and 7 bases at J, with 21 bases between. This CDR3 contains 16 residues. This chain's CDR3 is CAISDLGQGNRSGYTF. In DNA form, the CDR3 reads TGTGCCATCAGTGACTTGGGGCAGGGCAATCGGTCTGGCTACACCTTC.

V and J are TRBV5-4 and TRBJ2-7; possible D gene TRBD2, 6 bases. The CDR3 covers 13 residues. The germline CDR1 and CDR2 sequences are SGHNT and YYREEE (reference sequence). V was trimmed by 3 bases and J by 7 bases, leaving 14 bases between them. CDR3 sequence (DNA): TGTGCCAGCAGCTACCTACTAGCCGGGGAGCAGTACTTC. Translating it yields CASSYLLAGEQYF.

The V call is TRBV7-2, the J call TRBJ2-2; weak D call: TRBD2 (6 bases). There are 16 residues in the CDR3. Germline V gives CDR1 SGHTA, CDR2 FQGNSA. Trimming removed 6 bases at V and 5 bases at J, with 19 bases between. The CDR3 DNA sequence: TGTGCCAGCAGTTCCCGATGGAGGGGCAGGACCGGGGAGCTGTTTTTT. Translating gives CASSSRWRGRTGELFF.

This clone was observed a single time. The chain recombines TRBV7-9 with TRBJ2-7; 10 bases are a match to TRBD1. This CDR3 has 12 residues. Germline V gene lookup returns CDR1 SEHNR and CDR2 FQNEAQ (reference sequence). Trimming took 4 bases from V and 6 from J; bases not matched to a gene: 0. The CDR3 bases are TGTGCCAGCAGCTGGGACAGGGGCGAGCAGTACTTC. Protein sequence: CASSWDRGEQYF.

The rearrangement uses TRBV29-1 and TRBJ2-7, with D tentatively TRBD1 (7 bases). V was cut by 8 bases and J by 4 bases, with 21 bases left in between. The CDR3 runs 14 residues. Germline CDR1 and CDR2: SQVTM and ANQGSEA. CDR3 in amino acids: CSPPRGETSYEQYF. CDR3 sequence (DNA): TGCAGCCCCCCCAGGGGGGAGACCAGTTACGAGCAGTACTTC.

V gene TRBV19 combines with J gene TRBJ2-1; 8 nucleotides align to TRBD1. The CDR3 runs to 15 residues. V lost 5 bases, J lost 7 bases, and 10 bases stayed unmatched. The germline CDR1 and CDR2 sequences are LNHDA and SQIVND (reference sequence). CDR3 sequence (DNA): TGTGCCAGTAGTGTAAACAGGGGGGTATCGAATGAGCAGTTCTTC. Translated, it gives CASSVNRGVSNEQFF.

The V call is TRBV5-1, the J call TRBJ2-7; D perhaps matches TRBD1 (5 bases). Germline CDR1 reads SGHRS; CDR2 reads YFSETQ. V was trimmed by 6 bases and J by 5 bases, leaving 21 bases between them. The CDR3 runs to 15 residues. The CDR3 protein is CASTPGPTGENEQYF. CDR3 DNA: TGCGCCAGCACCCCGGGCCCCACAGGAGAAAACGAGCAGTACTTC. Together with reference TRBV5-1 and TRBJ2-7, the CDR3 gives the full variable domain: KAGVTQTPRYLIKTRGQQVTLSCSPISGHRSVSWYQQTPGQGLQFLFEYFSETQRNKGNFPGRFSGRQFSNSRSEMNVSTLELGDSALYLCASTPGPTGENEQYFGPGTRLTVT.

V is TRBV7-9 and J is TRBJ2-7; a possible D gene is TRBD1 (6 bases). Germline V gene sequence: CDR1 SEHNR, CDR2 FQNEAQ (reference sequence). V was pared by 4 bases and J by 3 bases, with 10 bases between. The CDR3 contains 13 residues. The CDR3 region is CASSSWTVYEQYF. For the CDR3, the DNA is TGTGCCAGCAGCTCCTGGACAGTCTACGAGCAGTACTTC.

The CDR3 DNA sequence: TGCAGCGTTGAACAGGGGAACACTGAAGCTTTCTTT. It encodes CSVEQGNTEAFF. The genes are TRBV29-1 and TRBJ1-1; D is possibly TRBD1 (5 bases). CDR3 length: 12 amino acids. V was cut by 2 bases and J by 1 base, with 5 bases left in between. Germline assignment: CDR1 SQVTM and CDR2 ANQGSEA.

The chain uses TRBV27 and TRBJ1-6; no clear D gene. Germline V gene data show CDR1 as MNHEY and CDR2 as SMNVEV (reference sequence). Trimming pared 4 bases from V and 9 bases from J, leaving 10 bases between. The CDR3 is 13 amino acids. The CDR3: CASSSMGSSPLHF. In DNA, the CDR3 is TGTGCCAGCAGTTCAATGGGGAGTTCACCCCTCCACTTT.

This chain joins TRBV7-2 and TRBJ1-5, with D perhaps TRBD1 (5 bases). V was clipped by 6 bases and J by 5 bases, with 14 bases between them. The CDR3 is made up of 14 amino acids. Germline CDR1 SGHTA, CDR2 FQGNSA. The chain's CDR3 is CASSAGPAYQPQHF. The CDR3 coding sequence is TGTGCCAGCAGTGCAGGGCCAGCATATCAGCCCCAGCATTTT. Looking up the rest from reference TRBV7-2 and TRBJ1-5 gives the full variable domain: GAGVSQSPSNKVTEKGKDVELRCDPISGHTALYWYRQSLGQGLEFLIYFQGNSAPDKSGLPSDRFSAERTGGSVSTLTIQRTQQEDSAVYLCASSAGPAYQPQHFGDGTRLSIL.

The V gene is TRBV4-1, the J gene TRBJ1-1; a possible D gene is TRBD1 (6 bases). Germline V lookup: CDR1 MGHRA, CDR2 YSYEKL. The V gene lost 9 bases and the J gene lost 4 bases, with 15 bases spanning the gap. This CDR3 has 13 residues. Here the CDR3 DNA reads TGCGCCAGTCGGCGGGGGCGAACCACTGAAGCTTTCTTT. Amino acids: CASRRGRTTEAFF.

The chain has TRBV30 and TRBJ2-1; possibly TRBD1 for D (6 bases). Germline V gene sequence: CDR1 GTSNPN, CDR2 SVGIG (reference sequence). The CDR3 is 14 amino acids. Trimming took 2 bases from V and 3 from J, leaving 11 bases between them. CDR3 protein: CAWSPDRIYNEQFF. Written as DNA, the CDR3 is TGTGCCTGGAGTCCGGACAGAATCTACAATGAGCAGTTCTTC.

V and J are TRBV7-2 and TRBJ1-6; D is perhaps TRBD1 (6 bases). The germline V gene encodes CDR1 SGHTA and CDR2 FQGNSA. Trimming removed 4 bases at V and 10 bases at J, with 17 bases between. The CDR3 totals 15 residues. The CDR3 bases are TGTGCCAGCAGCTCAAGGCAGGGGTTGGTCTCACCCCTCCACTTT. Amino acid sequence: CASSSRQGLVSPLHF.

V usage is TRBV6-5 and J usage is TRBJ1-2, with D perhaps matching TRBD1 (6 bases). Trimming left V 1 base short and J 7 bases short, with 13 bases between. CDR3 length: 14 amino acids. Germline V gene data show CDR1 as MNHEY and CDR2 as SVGAGI. The CDR3 loop is CASSYYQGIAGYTF. CDR3 nucleotide sequence: TGTGCCAGCAGTTACTACCAGGGGATCGCTGGCTACACCTTC.

The genes are TRBV2 and TRBJ1-2; TRBD1 matches 11 bases. Trimming at V came to 4 bases and at J to 5 bases, leaving 6 bases not matched to a gene. CDR1 is SNHLY, CDR2 FYNNEI, per germline. This CDR3 is 15 amino acids long. Written as DNA, the CDR3 is TGTGCCAGCAGTGCCGGACAGGGGGCGCTTTATGGCTACACCTTC. This codes for CASSAGQGALYGYTF.

The CDR3 bases are TGTGCCAGCAGCTGGGACAGGGGGGATGGCTACACCTTC. Translating it yields CASSWDRGDGYTF. This chain connects TRBV7-8 to TRBJ1-2; 11 nucleotides match TRBD1. The germline V gene encodes CDR1 SGHVS and CDR2 FQNEAQ. With V trimmed by 4 bases and J by 6 bases, 1 base remained unmatched. The CDR3 runs 13 residues.

The genes are TRBV5-8 and TRBJ2-5; tentatively, D is TRBD2 (5 bases). This CDR3 is 11 amino acids long. Deletions cut 3 bases from V and 9 bases from J, with 9 bases between. CDR1 is SGHTS and CDR2 is YDEGEE in the germline V gene. The CDR3 region is CASSSTRPQYF. In DNA, the CDR3 is TGTGCCAGCAGCTCAACTAGGCCCCAGTACTTC.

V is TRBV11-3 and J is TRBJ2-5; 12 bases are shared with TRBD2. V trimming: 5 bases; J trimming: 7 bases; junction bases outside the gene matches: 5. The CDR3 sequence is 14 residues long. Germline loops: CDR1 SGHNT, CDR2 YENEEA. CDR3 DNA sequence: TGTGCCAGCAGCCCTAGCGGGGGGGCGAGGACCCAGTACTTC. Amino acids: CASSPSGGARTQYF.

This chain links TRBV29-1 with TRBJ1-2; 10 bases match TRBD1. The CDR3 is 12 amino acids. V lost 4 bases, J lost 8 bases, and 4 bases stayed unmatched. Germline V gene lookup returns CDR1 SQVTM and CDR2 ANQGSEA. CDR3 in amino acids: CSVGEDRGGYTF. As DNA, the CDR3 is TGCAGCGTTGGGGAGGACAGGGGGGGCTACACCTTC.